Below, 17 T cell receptor beta chains from the same sample are listed, as sequenced in a study of long-term antiretroviral therapy in people with HIV. An immunoSEQ assay, version v3.0, was performed at survey level. Profiled with immunoSEQ multiplex PCR; TCRdb holds only in-frame clones, not every one. The sample yields about 30,000 clones, approximately 90% seen once. The input for sequencing was unsorted PBMCs, taken 3.2 years before starting antiretroviral therapy. The receptors derive from a man aged 50 or older with HIV.

The V gene is TRBV4-1, the J gene TRBJ1-6; 10 bases line up with TRBD1. With V trimmed by 0 bases and J by 9 bases, 8 bases remained unmatched. The CDR3 extends over 17 amino acids. Germline lookup yields CDR1 MGHRA and CDR2 YSYEKL. Written as DNA, the CDR3 is TGCGCCAGCAGCCAAGAGGGGACAGGGGCACGACCTTCACCCCTCCACTTT. Its protein product is CASSQEGTGARPSPLHF.

The CDR3 loop reads CAWSVRMMDIQYF. For the CDR3, the DNA is TGTGCCTGGAGTGTCAGGATGATGGACATTCAGTACTTC. This sequence joins TRBV30 and TRBJ2-4; D uncertain. The CDR3 totals 13 residues. V lost 0 bases and J 8 bases, leaving 11 bases between the germline ends. CDR1 GTSNPN and CDR2 SVGIG come from the germline V gene (reference sequence).

This chain uses TRBV4-1 with TRBJ2-7; D gene ambiguous. The CDR3 spans 13 residues. In germline, CDR1 is MGHRA, CDR2 YSYEKL. The V end lost 3 bases, the J end lost 2 bases, and 8 bases lay between the germline ends. CDR3 coding DNA: TGCGCCAGCAGCCATAACGAAGCCTACGAGCAGTACTTC. Amino acids: CASSHNEAYEQYF.

CDR3 in amino acids: CATRRGAGEEAGELFF. The CDR3 nucleotides read TGTGCCACCAGAAGGGGGGCGGGAGAAGAGGCCGGGGAGCTGTTTTTT. V is TRBV15 and J is TRBJ2-2, with TRBD2 as a possible D gene (7 bases). Deletions cut 6 bases from V and 6 bases from J, with 20 bases between. CDR3 length: 16 amino acids. CDR1 is LNHNV and CDR2 is YYDKDF in the germline V gene (reference sequence).

J is TRBJ1-2 and V is TRBV6-6, with a weak D call TRBD1 (5 bases). Germline V gene lookup returns CDR1 MNHNY and CDR2 SVGAGI (reference sequence). The CDR3 is made up of 14 amino acids. V lost 6 bases to trimming and J lost 5 bases, with 16 bases between them. The CDR3 nucleotides read TGTGCCAGCAGCCCTCTATTGGGACTGTATGGCTACACCTTC. Residues: CASSPLLGLYGYTF.

This CDR3 reads CSVNPGGGNTIYF. Written as DNA, the CDR3 is TGCAGCGTCAACCCTGGGGGAGGAAACACCATATATTTT. The chain has TRBV29-1 and TRBJ1-3, with D possibly matching TRBD1 (5 bases). V lost 6 bases to trimming and J lost 4 bases, with 13 bases between them. Germline V gives CDR1 SQVTM, CDR2 ANQGSEA. This CDR3 has 13 amino acids.

The genes are TRBV7-3 and TRBJ1-2, with D maybe TRBD1 (5 bases). This CDR3 is built from 13 residues. Between the trimmed V and J ends, which lost 3 bases and 8 bases, there was a span of 13 bases. Germline V gene data show CDR1 as SGHTA and CDR2 as FQGTGA. The CDR3 DNA reads TGTGCCAGCAGCTTCGCGGGGGAGCACGGCTACACCTTC. Its translation is CASSFAGEHGYTF.

This clone appeared a single time. V is TRBV11-3 and J is TRBJ2-7; D gene ambiguous. Germline V gene lookup returns CDR1 SGHNT and CDR2 YENEEA. Trimming shortened V by 5 bases and J by 0 bases, and 11 bases separated the two germline ends. The CDR3 contains 14 residues. The CDR3 DNA is TGTGCCAGCAGCCGTGGAAGGAGCTCCTACGAGCAGTACTTC. This sequence encodes CASSRGRSSYEQYF.

This clone was seen a handful of times. The CDR3 region has the DNA TGCGCCAGCAGCTTGGGTCCTGAAGCTTTCTTT. As protein: CASSLGPEAFF. The chain is built from TRBV5-1 and TRBJ1-1; D remains unclear. The CDR3 loop spans 11 amino acids. Germline CDR1 SGHRS, CDR2 YFSETQ. Trimming took 0 bases from V and 6 from J, leaving 3 bases between them. Full variable domain (remainder filled in from reference TRBV5-1 and TRBJ1-1): KAGVTQTPRYLIKTRGQQVTLSCSPISGHRSVSWYQQTPGQGLQFLFEYFSETQRNKGNFPGRFSGRQFSNSRSEMNVSTLELGDSALYLCASSLGPEAFFGQGTRLTVV.

J is TRBJ2-7 and V is TRBV30; D unclear. CDR1 is GTSNPN and CDR2 is SVGIG in the germline V gene (reference sequence). The CDR3 contains 10 residues. The V gene lost 7 bases and the J gene lost 4 bases, with 8 bases spanning the gap. The CDR3 loop reads CALSNYEQYF. The CDR3, as DNA: TGTGCCTTGTCGAATTACGAGCAGTACTTC.

The chain has TRBV5-1 and TRBJ2-7, with TRBD1 matching over 11 bases. Germline V gene sequence: CDR1 SGHRS, CDR2 YFSETQ. V gave up 5 bases and J gave up 2 bases; unmatched junction bases: 6. The CDR3 loop spans 15 amino acids. CDR3 bases: TGCGCCAGCAGAGGGACAGGGGGACTCACCTACGAGCAGTACTTC. Translated: CASRGTGGLTYEQYF. Looking up the rest from reference TRBV5-1 and TRBJ2-7 gives the full variable domain: KAGVTQTPRYLIKTRGQQVTLSCSPISGHRSVSWYQQTPGQGLQFLFEYFSETQRNKGNFPGRFSGRQFSNSRSEMNVSTLELGDSALYLCASRGTGGLTYEQYFGPGTRLTVT.

The J gene is TRBJ2-7, the V gene TRBV5-1; tentative D call: TRBD1 (6 bases). CDR1 SGHRS and CDR2 YFSETQ come from the germline V gene. Trimming shortened V by 0 bases and J by 6 bases, and 13 bases separated the two germline ends. This CDR3 spans 14 amino acids. CDR3 region: CASSLVGAKGEQYF. Here the CDR3 DNA reads TGCGCCAGCAGCTTGGTGGGGGCCAAAGGCGAGCAGTACTTC.

This clone was detected only once. The chain recombines TRBV12-5 with TRBJ1-1; D might be TRBD1 (6 bases). The germline V gene has CDR1 LGHNT and CDR2 FRNRAP. With 7 bases removed from V and 4 bases from J, the gap between germline ends came to 16 bases. The CDR3 has 14 amino acids. The CDR3 loop reads CASAKGGFITEAFF. The CDR3 DNA follows: TGTGCTAGTGCCAAGGGGGGTTTCATCACTGAAGCTTTCTTT.

This chain connects TRBV6-1 to TRBJ1-2; 9 nucleotides line up with TRBD1. Germline loops: CDR1 MNHNS, CDR2 SASEGT. Germline trimming cut 6 bases from V and 3 bases from J; bases unmatched to any gene: 8. This CDR3 comprises 15 residues. The CDR3 coding sequence is TGTGCCAGCAGCGCGACAGGGGGGTCTTACTATGGCTACACCTTC. This translates into CASSATGGSYYGYTF.

CDR3 residues: CAWSVRRTGGISEAFF. The CDR3 nucleotides read TGTGCCTGGAGTGTACGGCGGACAGGGGGAATTTCTGAAGCTTTCTTT. The J gene is TRBJ1-1, the V gene TRBV30, with 10 bases fitting TRBD1. This CDR3 is built from 16 residues. Germline CDR1 GTSNPN, CDR2 SVGIG (reference sequence). V lost 0 bases and J lost 6; bases outside the gene matches: 10.

This clone was recorded a few times. This chain uses TRBV14 with TRBJ1-4; D remains ambiguous. Trimming removed 0 bases at V and 4 bases at J, with 18 bases between. Germline CDR1 reads SGHDN; CDR2 reads FVKESK. The CDR3 sequence is 18 residues long. The CDR3 sequence: CASSQDLATNVFNEKLFF. Here the CDR3 DNA reads TGTGCCAGCAGCCAAGATCTGGCAACGAATGTCTTTAATGAAAAACTGTTTTTT.

The chain couples TRBV5-1 to TRBJ2-5, with TRBD2 matching over 11 bases. Germline lookup yields CDR1 SGHRS and CDR2 YFSETQ. The V gene end was trimmed by 2 bases and the J gene end by 4 bases; junction bases not matched to a gene: 7. The CDR3 runs to 16 residues. CDR3 nucleotide sequence: TGCGCCAGCAGCTTAGGACTAGCGGGCCACAGAGAGACCCAGTACTTC. This gives the protein CASSLGLAGHRETQYF.